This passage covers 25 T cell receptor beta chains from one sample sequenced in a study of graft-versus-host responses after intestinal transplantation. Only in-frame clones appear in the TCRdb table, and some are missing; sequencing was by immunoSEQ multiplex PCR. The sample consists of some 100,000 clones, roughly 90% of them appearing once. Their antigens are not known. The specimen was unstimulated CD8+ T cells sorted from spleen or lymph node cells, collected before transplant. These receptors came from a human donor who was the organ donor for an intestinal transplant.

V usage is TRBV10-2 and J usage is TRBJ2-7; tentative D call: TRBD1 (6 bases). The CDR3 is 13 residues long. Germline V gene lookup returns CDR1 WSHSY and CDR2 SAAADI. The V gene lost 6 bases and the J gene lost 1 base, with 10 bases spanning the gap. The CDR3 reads CASRQGESYEQYF. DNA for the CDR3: TGCGCCAGCAGACAGGGAGAGTCCTACGAGCAGTACTTC.

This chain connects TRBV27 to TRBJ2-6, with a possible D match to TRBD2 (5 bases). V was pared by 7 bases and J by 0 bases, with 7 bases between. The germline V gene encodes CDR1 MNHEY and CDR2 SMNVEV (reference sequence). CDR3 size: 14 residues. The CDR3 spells CASTAGSGANVLTF. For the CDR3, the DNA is TGTGCCAGCACGGCGGGCTCTGGGGCCAACGTCCTGACTTTC.

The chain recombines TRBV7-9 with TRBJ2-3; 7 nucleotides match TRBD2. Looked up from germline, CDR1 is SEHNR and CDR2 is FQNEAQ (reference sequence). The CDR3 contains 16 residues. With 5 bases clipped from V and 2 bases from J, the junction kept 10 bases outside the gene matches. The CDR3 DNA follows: TGTGCCAGCAGCCCGCAAGCGGGGACCAACACAGATACGCAGTATTTT. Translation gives CASSPQAGTNTDTQYF.

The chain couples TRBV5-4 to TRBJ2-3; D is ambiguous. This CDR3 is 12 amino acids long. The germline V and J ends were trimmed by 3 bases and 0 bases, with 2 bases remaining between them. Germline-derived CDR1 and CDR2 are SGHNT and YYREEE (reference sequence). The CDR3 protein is CASSSSTDTQYF. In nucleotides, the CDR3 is TGTGCCAGCAGCTCTAGCACAGATACGCAGTATTTT. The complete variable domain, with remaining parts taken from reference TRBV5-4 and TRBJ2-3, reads ETGVTQSPTHLIKTRGQQVTLRCSSQSGHNTVSWYQQALGQGPQFIFQYYREEENGRGNFPPRFSGLQFPNYSSELNVNALELDDSALYLCASSSSTDTQYFGPGTRLTVL.

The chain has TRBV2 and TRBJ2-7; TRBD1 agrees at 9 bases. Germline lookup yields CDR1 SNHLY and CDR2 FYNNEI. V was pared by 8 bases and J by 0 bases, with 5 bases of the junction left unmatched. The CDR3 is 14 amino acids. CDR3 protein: CASCRDRASYEQYF. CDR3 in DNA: TGTGCCAGCTGCCGGGACAGGGCCTCCTACGAGCAGTACTTC.

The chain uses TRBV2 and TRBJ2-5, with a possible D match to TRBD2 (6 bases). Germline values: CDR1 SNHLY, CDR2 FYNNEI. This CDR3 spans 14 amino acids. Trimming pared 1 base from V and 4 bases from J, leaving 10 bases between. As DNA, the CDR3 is TGTGCCAGCAGTGAAGAGACTAGAATAGAGACCCAGTACTTC. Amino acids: CASSEETRIETQYF.

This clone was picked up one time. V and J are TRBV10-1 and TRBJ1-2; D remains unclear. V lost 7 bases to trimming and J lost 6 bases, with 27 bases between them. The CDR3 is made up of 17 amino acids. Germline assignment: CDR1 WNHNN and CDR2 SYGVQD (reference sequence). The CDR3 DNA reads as TGCGCCAGCACCCCCTCAACCCCTGGGCTCCGGGAGGATGGCTACACCTTC. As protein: CASTPSTPGLREDGYTF.

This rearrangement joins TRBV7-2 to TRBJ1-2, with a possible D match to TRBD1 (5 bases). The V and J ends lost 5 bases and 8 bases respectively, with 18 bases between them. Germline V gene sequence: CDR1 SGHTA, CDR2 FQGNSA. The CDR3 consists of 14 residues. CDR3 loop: CASSPSEAGFGYTF. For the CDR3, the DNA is TGTGCCAGCAGCCCCAGCGAGGCAGGGTTCGGCTACACCTTC.

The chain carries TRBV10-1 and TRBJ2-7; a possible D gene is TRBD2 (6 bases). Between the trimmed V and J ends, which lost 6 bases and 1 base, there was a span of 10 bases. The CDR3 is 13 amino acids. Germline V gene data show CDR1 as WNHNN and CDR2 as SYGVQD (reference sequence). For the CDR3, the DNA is TGCGCCAGCAGCCAAGCGGGTTCCTACGAGCAGTACTTC. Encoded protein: CASSQAGSYEQYF.

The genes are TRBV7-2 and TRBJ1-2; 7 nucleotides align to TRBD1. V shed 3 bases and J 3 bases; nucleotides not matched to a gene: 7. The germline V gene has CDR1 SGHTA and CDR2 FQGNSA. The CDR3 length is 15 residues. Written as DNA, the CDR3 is TGTGCCAGCAGCTTTCGACAGGGCTGGGACTATGGCTACACCTTC. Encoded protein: CASSFRQGWDYGYTF.

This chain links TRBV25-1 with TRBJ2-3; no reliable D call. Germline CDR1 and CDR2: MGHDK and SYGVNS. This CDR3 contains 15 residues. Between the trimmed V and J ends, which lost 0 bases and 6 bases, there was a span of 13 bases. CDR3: CASSEYLTSGDTQYF. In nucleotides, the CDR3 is TGTGCCAGCAGTGAATATCTGACGTCCGGGGATACGCAGTATTTT.

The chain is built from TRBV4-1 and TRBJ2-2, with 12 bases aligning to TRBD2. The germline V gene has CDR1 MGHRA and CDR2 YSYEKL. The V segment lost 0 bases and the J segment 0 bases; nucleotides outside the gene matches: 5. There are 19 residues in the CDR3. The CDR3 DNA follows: TGCGCCAGCAGCCAAGAGGGCCCTAGCGGGGGGGCGAACACCGGGGAGCTGTTTTTT. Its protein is CASSQEGPSGGANTGELFF.

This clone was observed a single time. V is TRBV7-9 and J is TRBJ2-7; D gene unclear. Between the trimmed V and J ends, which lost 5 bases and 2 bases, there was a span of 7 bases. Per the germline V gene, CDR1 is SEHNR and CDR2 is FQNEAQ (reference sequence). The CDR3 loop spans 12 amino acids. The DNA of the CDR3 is TGTGCCAGCAGCAATACAGCCTACGAGCAGTACTTC. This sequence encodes CASSNTAYEQYF.

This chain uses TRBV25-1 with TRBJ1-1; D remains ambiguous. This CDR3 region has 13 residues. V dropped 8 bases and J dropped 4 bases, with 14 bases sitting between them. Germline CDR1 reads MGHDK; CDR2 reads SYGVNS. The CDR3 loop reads CASGTKQTTEAFF. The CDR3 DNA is TGTGCCAGCGGAACAAAACAGACCACTGAAGCTTTCTTT.

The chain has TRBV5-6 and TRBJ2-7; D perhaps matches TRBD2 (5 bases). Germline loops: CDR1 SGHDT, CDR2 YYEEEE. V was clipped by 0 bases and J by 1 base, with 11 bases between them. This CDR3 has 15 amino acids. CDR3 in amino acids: CASSLGLPSSYEQYF. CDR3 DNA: TGTGCCAGCAGCTTGGGACTACCCTCTTCCTACGAGCAGTACTTC.

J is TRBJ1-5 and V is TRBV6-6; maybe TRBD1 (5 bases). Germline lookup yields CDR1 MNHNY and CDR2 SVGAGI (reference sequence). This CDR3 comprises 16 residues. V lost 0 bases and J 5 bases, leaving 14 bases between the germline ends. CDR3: CASSYSWAGSDQPQHF. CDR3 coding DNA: TGTGCCAGCAGTTACTCTTGGGCAGGGTCCGATCAGCCCCAGCATTTT.

The CDR3 bases are TGTGCCAGCAGCCATCCATCCGAGGGTAAGGCTTTCTTT. It is translated as CASSHPSEGKAFF. The gene calls are TRBV5-6 and TRBJ1-1; no clear D. The CDR3 totals 13 residues. Germline V gene lookup returns CDR1 SGHDT and CDR2 YYEEEE. Trimming pared 4 bases from V and 11 bases from J, leaving 18 bases between.

CDR3 bases: TGCGCCAGCAGCCATTCTCTAGCGGGGCAAGAGACCCAGTACTTC. Translated: CASSHSLAGQETQYF. The chain combines TRBV4-1 with TRBJ2-5; 9 nucleotides agree with TRBD2. V was pared by 3 bases and J by 2 bases, with 4 bases of the junction left unmatched. This CDR3 comprises 15 residues. CDR1 MGHRA and CDR2 YSYEKL come from the germline V gene.

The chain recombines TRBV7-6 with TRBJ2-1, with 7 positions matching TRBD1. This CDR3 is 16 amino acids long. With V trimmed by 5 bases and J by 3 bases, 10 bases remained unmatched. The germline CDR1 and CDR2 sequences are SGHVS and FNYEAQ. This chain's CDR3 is CASSRTGTVVYNEQFF. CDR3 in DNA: TGTGCCAGCAGCCGAACCGGGACAGTTGTCTACAATGAGCAGTTCTTC.

The CDR3 here is CASSLGTSGSYEQYF. The DNA of the CDR3 is TGTGCCAGCAGCTTAGGGACTAGCGGCTCCTACGAGCAGTACTTC. The chain couples TRBV13 to TRBJ2-7, with 9 bases aligning to TRBD2. Germline loops: CDR1 PRHDT, CDR2 FYEKMQ (reference sequence). This CDR3 has 15 residues. The V and J ends lost 0 bases and 0 bases, in that order; junction bases with no gene match: 0.

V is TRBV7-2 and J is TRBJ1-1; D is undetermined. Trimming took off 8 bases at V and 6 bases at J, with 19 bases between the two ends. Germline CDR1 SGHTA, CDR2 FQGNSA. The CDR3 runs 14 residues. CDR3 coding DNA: TGTGCCAGCGGCGAGGATCCGGGGAGTGCTGAAGCTTTCTTT. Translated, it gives CASGEDPGSAEAFF. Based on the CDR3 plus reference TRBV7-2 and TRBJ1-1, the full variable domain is GAGVSQSPSNKVTEKGKDVELRCDPISGHTALYWYRQSLGQGLEFLIYFQGNSAPDKSGLPSDRFSAERTGGSVSTLTIQRTQQEDSAVYLCASGEDPGSAEAFFGQGTRLTVV.

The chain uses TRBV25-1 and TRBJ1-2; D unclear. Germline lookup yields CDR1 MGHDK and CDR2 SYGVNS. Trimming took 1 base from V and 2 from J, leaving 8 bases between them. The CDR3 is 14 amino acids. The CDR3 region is CASSEFNTNYGYTF. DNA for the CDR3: TGTGCCAGCAGTGAATTTAACACGAACTATGGCTACACCTTC.

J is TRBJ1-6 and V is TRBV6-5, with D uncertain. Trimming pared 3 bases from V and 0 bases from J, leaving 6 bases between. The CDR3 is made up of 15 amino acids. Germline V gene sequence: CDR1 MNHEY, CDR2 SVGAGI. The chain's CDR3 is CASSYFSSYNSPLHF. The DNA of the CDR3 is TGTGCCAGCAGTTATTTCAGCTCCTATAATTCACCCCTCCACTTT.

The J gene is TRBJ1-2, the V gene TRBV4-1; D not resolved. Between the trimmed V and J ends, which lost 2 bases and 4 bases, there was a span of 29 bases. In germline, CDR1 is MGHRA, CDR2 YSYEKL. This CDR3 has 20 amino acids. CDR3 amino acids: CASSQSPETILRIYAYGYTF. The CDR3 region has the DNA TGCGCCAGCAGCCAATCTCCTGAAACCATCTTACGAATCTATGCCTATGGCTACACCTTC.

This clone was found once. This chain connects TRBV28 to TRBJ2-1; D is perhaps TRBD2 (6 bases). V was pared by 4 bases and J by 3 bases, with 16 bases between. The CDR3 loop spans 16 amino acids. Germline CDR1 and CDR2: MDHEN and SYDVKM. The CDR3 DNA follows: TGTGCCAGCAGTTCCGCCGGCTCGGGAGACTACAATGAGCAGTTCTTC. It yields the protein CASSSAGSGDYNEQFF.